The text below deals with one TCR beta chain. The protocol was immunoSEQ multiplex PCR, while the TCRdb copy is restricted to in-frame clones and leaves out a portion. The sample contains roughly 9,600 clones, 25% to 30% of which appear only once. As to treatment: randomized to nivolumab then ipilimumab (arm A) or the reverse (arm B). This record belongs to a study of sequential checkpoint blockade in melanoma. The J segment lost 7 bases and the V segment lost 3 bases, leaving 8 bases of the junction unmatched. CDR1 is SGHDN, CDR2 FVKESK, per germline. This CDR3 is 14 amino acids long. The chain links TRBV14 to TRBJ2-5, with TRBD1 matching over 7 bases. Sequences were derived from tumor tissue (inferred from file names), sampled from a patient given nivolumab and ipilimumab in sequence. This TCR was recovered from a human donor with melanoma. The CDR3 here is CASSHPGGTGTQYF. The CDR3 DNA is TGTGCCAGCAGCCACCCAGGGGGAACGGGGACCCAGTACTTC.